This T cell receptor beta chain originates from a study of OX40 agonist ivuxolimab in advanced cancers. Some background on the complete study: The costimulatory receptor OX40 (CD134) was targeted by ivuxolimab, a fully human IgG2 agonistic monoclonal antibody. Intravenous ivuxolimab was administered to patients every 2 weeks at six dose levels: 0.01, 0.1, 0.3, 1.5, 3 and 10 mg/kg. Of the approximately 50 dose-escalation patients, hepatocellular carcinoma was present in approximately 20, melanoma in approximately 15, renal cell carcinoma in 9 and head and neck cancer in 9. In the dose-escalation cohort, roughly four fifths of patients were male, and the mean age was about 55 years, with a range of about 23 to 90. Prior anti-PD-1, anti-PD-L1 or anti-CTLA-4 therapy was permitted, and 30% to 50% of dose-escalation patients had received checkpoint inhibitors. Partial responses occurred in three dose-escalation patients, of whom one had hepatocellular carcinoma and two had cutaneous melanoma. The purpose of peripheral TCRbeta sequencing was to test whether ivuxolimab changed TCR sequence diversity and led to clonal T-cell expansion. The paper reports the monotherapy dose-escalation portion (N of about 50 patients) of the phase I ivuxolimab trial. Study-level results and caveats: Antigen specificity was not determined for the clonally expanded peripheral T cells. In the 0.1-3.0 mg/kg groups, partial responders were among the patients with the lowest normalized peripheral clonal expansion, particularly in CD8+ T cells. At doses from 0.1 to 3.0 mg/kg, clonal expansion was seen in both CD4+ and CD8+ blood T cells between baseline and week 6. After ivuxolimab, more expanded clones were found on average in CD8+ T cells than in CD4+ T cells. Low levels of normalized T-cell clonal expansion were also seen in some patients who did not respond.

The trial excluded patients who had a history of autoimmune disease or who were on systemic immunosuppression. Peripheral blood for TCR sequencing was collected from all dose cohorts at baseline, on cycle 4 day 1, and on cycle 7 day 1. Samples came from an open-label, multicenter, first-in-human phase I dose-escalation trial of ivuxolimab. Adults with locally advanced or metastatic melanoma, renal cell carcinoma, hepatocellular carcinoma or head and neck squamous cell carcinoma were enrolled in the trial. Before TCR sequencing, CD4+ T cells and CD8+ T cells were sorted from peripheral blood as separate populations. Genomic DNA was isolated from the sorted cells so that the TCRbeta CDR3 region could be sequenced. The immunoSEQ Assay was used to sequence the TCRbeta CDR3 regions. TCRdb's version of the immuneACCESS table is confined to in-frame rearrangements and falls short of the full clone set. An unresolved V gene accounts for under half of the shortfall where checked; the remainder is of unknown origin. The sample table holds some 33,000 clones, of which 70% to 85% were seen once. Of the sample, about a fifth is held by the ten largest clones.

Regarding this clone: Its antigen specificity is not known. Per-nucleotide qualities are absent, and no much larger clonotype sits a single base away.

Sequenced here: CD4+ or CD8+ T cells sorted from blood, sampled in a trial of the OX40 agonist ivuxolimab. This TCR was recovered from an adult with an advanced solid tumor such as melanoma, head and neck, liver or kidney cancer.

CDR3 reads: CASSSTGNEQYF. In nucleotide form, the sequence is TGTGCCAGCAGCTCGACAGGGAACGAGCAGTACTTC. The rearrangement joined TRBV7-6 to TRBJ2-7, and 7 bases in between align with TRBD1. Trimming removed 4 bases from V and 5 bases from J; the gene matches leave 2 bases unexplained. The germline V gene yields SGHVS for CDR1 and FNYEAQ for CDR2. Inclusive of the bounding cysteine and phenylalanine, the CDR3 is 12 residues long. Solely the CDR3 DNA is kept, with 36 bases framed from the first base.